This T cell receptor beta chain was observed in a study of identical twins. TCRdb reprocessed the 5' RACE reads with MiXCR, giving one entry per CDR3 protein. The sample contains around 570,000 distinct CDR3 sequences, 7.5% to 10% of which appear only once. Whole-study findings and limits: Within monozygotic twins, out-of-frame TCR alpha sharing was underestimated by the models.

This clonotype was detected a few times. Its antigen remains unidentified. The V segment lost 5 bases and the J segment 4 bases; nucleotides outside the gene matches: 7. Germline V CDR1 and CDR2: DFQATT, SNEGSKA (reference sequence). CDR3 length equals 15 residues. These same data were also listed under a study on yellow fever vaccine responses in identical twins.

V gene TRBV20-1 combines with J gene TRBJ2-1; 11 positions match TRBD2. The TCR originated in a young woman in good health. Sequenced material: PBMCs. The CDR3 nucleotides are TGCAGTGCTCCCCGGGGACTAGCGGAATACAATGAGCAGTTCTTC. It codes for CSAPRGLAEYNEQFF.